The source of this T cell receptor beta chain is a study of blood T cell repertoires in COVID-19 (dated by TCRdb to 2018 to 2021). About the investigation overall: Samples from collaborators originated in the United States, Italy and Spain and spanned both the acute and convalescent phases of COVID-19. The prospective study material was composed of cDNA or gDNA derived from T cells, B-cell-depleted T cells, or PBMCs. Deeply sampled blood TCRbeta repertoires from subjects exposed to, actively infected with, or recovered from COVID-19 were included in the dataset. The repertoires were released in a freely available public database meant as a resource for research on the immune response to SARS-CoV-2. The samples were drawn from the first 160 participants of the ongoing ImmuneRACE study and from 1,254 subjects provided by 6 global collaborators. The sample metadata nearly always contained a de-identified subject ID, COVID-19 status, age in years and sex. Where HLA class I and class II types were available, the types were taken from metadata supplied by the sample provider, not from assay-based typing. General study outcomes and caveats: The amount of clinical and demographic metadata varied by source and participant and was provided uncurated.

On this clone itself: There is no known antigen for this receptor. No base-level quality is on record; no much larger clone is a single base apart.

Enrolling through a virtual design, the prospective study's participants ranged in age from roughly 18 to 89 years and lived across some 23 United States geographic areas. In the prospective study, cohorts were assigned on the basis of participant-reported clinical history obtained from a screening survey and a study questionnaire. Exposed participants had been in contact with someone with a PCR-confirmed or clinician-diagnosed COVID-19 case within 2 weeks of study entry. In the prospective study, whole blood, serum and a nasopharyngeal or oropharyngeal swab were collected from each participant by mobile phlebotomists. Over a 2-month period, participants in the prospective study had the option of providing additional blood draws and questionnaires. Before DNA extraction, prospective study blood samples were shipped either frozen or at room temperature. The germline V gene encodes CDR1 SGHTA and CDR2 FQGTGA. V and J are trimmed by 0 bases and 6 bases, and the gene matches miss 2 bases of the junction. The CDR3 holds 15 amino acids from the cysteine to the phenylalanine. Only CDR3 DNA is held: 45 bases, read in frame from base 1.

The immunoSEQ Assay, a bias-controlled multiplex PCR, was used to amplify TCRbeta CDR3 regions from genomic DNA. From the authors' description of their analysis: The number of nucleated cells in each sample was estimated from the amplification of reference gene primers within the assay. To quantify the absolute abundance of each unique TCRbeta CDR3 rearrangement, sequence reads were collapsed and filtered. For each sample, productive Simpson clonality was calculated by taking the square root of Simpson's diversity index across productive rearrangements. Imported from immuneACCESS, the table was reduced by TCRdb to in-frame sequences with V and J called. These copies leave out some clones; in studies compared against another copy, an unresolved V gene accounts for under half, and the cause of the remainder is not known. V, J and clone size are those of that table, while D and trimming were read from the DNA. The sample records 220,000 or so clones, 85% to 90% of which are singletons. The top ten hold over 0.85% of the sample.

The chain is made from TRBV7-3 and TRBJ2-1, and TRBD2 aligns with 10 junction nucleotides. The source of this sequence is a man aged 45-65 years who had been exposed to COVID-19. Material for sequencing was PBMCs or T cells enriched from blood (not recorded which). The CDR3 protein sequence reads: CASSLTSGGANEQFF. The nucleotide sequence reads TGTGCCAGCAGCTTAACAAGCGGGGGGGCCAATGAGCAGTTCTTC.